The rows below give T cell receptor beta chains drawn from one sample of a study of blood T cells in healthy people across ages. In TCRdb, the 5' RACE reads were re-called with MiXCR into one record per CDR3 protein. Among 1.5 million to 2 million distinct CDR3 sequences listed, under 30% were seen once. The sample consisted of blood. The source is a woman aged 25-40 years in good health. Both conserved end residues are part of each CDR3. D genes are given only for firm matches. The size entry is marked missing in some rows and otherwise reads once, few, many or a size class.

j_gene: TRBJ2-1
abundance: NA
d_gene: NA
v_gene: TRBV6-4
CDR3aa: CASSESRMSEQFF
CDR3nt: TGTGCCAGCAGCGAATCTAGGATGAGTGAGCAGTTCTTC

j_gene: TRBJ2-1
abundance: NA
d_gene: NA
v_gene: TRBV6-2/TRBV6-3
CDR3aa: CASRPKRNEQFF
CDR3nt: TGTGCCAGCAGGCCGAAGCGCAATGAGCAGTTCTTC

j_gene: TRBJ2-7
abundance: NA
d_gene: NA
v_gene: TRBV5-4
CDR3aa: CASSLTPHTQYF
CDR3nt: TGTGCCAGCAGCTTAACCCCGCATACCCAGTACTTC

j_gene: TRBJ2-7
abundance: few
d_gene: TRBD2
v_gene: TRBV28
CDR3aa: CASLGPWGGGPYEQYF
CDR3nt: TGTGCCAGCCTTGGCCCTTGGGGCGGGGGACCCTACGAGCAGTACTTC

j_gene: TRBJ1-2
abundance: few
d_gene: NA
v_gene: TRBV18
CDR3aa: CASSPRMGDSYTF
CDR3nt: TGTGCCAGCTCACCGCGGATGGGAGACAGCTACACCTTC

j_gene: TRBJ2-1
abundance: NA
d_gene: NA
v_gene: TRBV28
CDR3aa: CASSLAMGYNEQFF
CDR3nt: TGTGCCAGCAGCTTGGCGATGGGATACAATGAGCAGTTCTTC

j_gene: TRBJ2-3
abundance: NA
d_gene: NA
v_gene: TRBV7-8
CDR3aa: CASSSLAQRGDTQYF
CDR3nt: TGTGCCAGCAGCTCGCTAGCTCAGAGGGGAGATACGCAGTATTTT

j_gene: TRBJ2-7
abundance: NA
d_gene: NA
v_gene: TRBV6-1
CDR3aa: CASTYDRYEQYF
CDR3nt: TGTGCCAGCACTTACGACAGGTACGAGCAGTACTTC

j_gene: TRBJ2-6
abundance: few
d_gene: TRBD1
v_gene: TRBV6-6
CDR3aa: CASRSGGAKGANVLTF
CDR3nt: TGTGCCAGCAGGTCAGGGGGCGCTAAGGGGGCCAACGTCCTGACTTTC

j_gene: TRBJ1-5
abundance: NA
d_gene: NA
v_gene: TRBV12-3/TRBV12-4
CDR3aa: CASNHGLGNQPQHF
CDR3nt: TGTGCCAGCAACCACGGACTGGGCAATCAGCCCCAGCATTTT

j_gene: TRBJ2-6
abundance: many
d_gene: TRBD1
v_gene: TRBV12-3/TRBV12-4
CDR3aa: CATYPGQGISGANVLTF
CDR3nt: TGTGCCACTTATCCGGGACAGGGGATCTCTGGGGCCAACGTCCTGACTTTC

j_gene: TRBJ2-7
abundance: many
d_gene: NA
v_gene: TRBV5-1
CDR3aa: CASSLIPDEQYF
CDR3nt: TGCGCCAGCAGCTTGATACCTGACGAGCAGTACTTC

j_gene: TRBJ1-5
abundance: few
d_gene: TRBD1
v_gene: TRBV18
CDR3aa: CASSPQTGYDQPQHF
CDR3nt: TGTGCCAGCTCACCCCAGACAGGGTACGATCAGCCCCAGCATTTT

j_gene: TRBJ2-1
abundance: few
d_gene: TRBD1
v_gene: TRBV7-9
CDR3aa: CASSSPDGTGPSYNEQFF
CDR3nt: TGTGCCAGCAGCTCACCCGATGGGACAGGGCCTTCCTACAATGAGCAGTTCTTC

j_gene: TRBJ2-7
abundance: once
d_gene: TRBD1
v_gene: TRBV24-1
CDR3aa: CATSDSWDRGPTYEQYF
CDR3nt: TGTGCCACCAGTGATTCCTGGGACAGGGGTCCCACCTACGAGCAGTACTTC

j_gene: TRBJ2-1
abundance: NA
d_gene: NA
v_gene: TRBV20-1
CDR3aa: CSAGIEESRFF
CDR3nt: TGCAGTGCTGGGATAGAAGAGTCGCGGTTCTTC

j_gene: TRBJ1-2
abundance: NA
d_gene: NA
v_gene: TRBV2
CDR3aa: CASSSRTTQDSGYTF
CDR3nt: TGTGCCAGCAGTTCCCGGACGACACAAGACTCCGGCTACACCTTC

j_gene: TRBJ2-5
abundance: few
d_gene: NA
v_gene: TRBV7-2
CDR3aa: CASSLALRAVGETQYF
CDR3nt: TGTGCCAGCAGCTTAGCGCTTCGAGCGGTGGGAGAGACCCAGTACTTC

j_gene: TRBJ2-2
abundance: NA
d_gene: TRBD1
v_gene: TRBV6-5
CDR3aa: CASSYPRRQGAEELFF
CDR3nt: TGTGCCAGCAGTTACCCGAGGAGACAGGGGGCCGAGGAGCTGTTTTTT